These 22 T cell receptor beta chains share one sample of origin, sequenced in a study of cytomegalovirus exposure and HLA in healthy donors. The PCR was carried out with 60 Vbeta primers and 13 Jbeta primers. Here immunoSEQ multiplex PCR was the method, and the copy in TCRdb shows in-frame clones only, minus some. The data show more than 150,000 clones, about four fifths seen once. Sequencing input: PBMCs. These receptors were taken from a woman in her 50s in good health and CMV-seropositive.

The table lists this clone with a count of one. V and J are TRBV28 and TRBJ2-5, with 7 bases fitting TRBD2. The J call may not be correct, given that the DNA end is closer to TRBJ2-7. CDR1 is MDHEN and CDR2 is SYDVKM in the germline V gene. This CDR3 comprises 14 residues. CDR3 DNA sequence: TGTGCCAGTCGGGTCACTAGCGCATTCTACGAGCAGTACTTC. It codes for CASRVTSAFYEQYF.

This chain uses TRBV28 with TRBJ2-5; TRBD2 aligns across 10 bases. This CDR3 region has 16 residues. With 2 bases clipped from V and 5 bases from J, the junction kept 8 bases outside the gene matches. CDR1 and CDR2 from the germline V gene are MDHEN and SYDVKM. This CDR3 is CASSLGLAGVQETQYF. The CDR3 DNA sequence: TGTGCCAGCAGTTTAGGCCTAGCGGGAGTACAGGAGACCCAGTACTTC.

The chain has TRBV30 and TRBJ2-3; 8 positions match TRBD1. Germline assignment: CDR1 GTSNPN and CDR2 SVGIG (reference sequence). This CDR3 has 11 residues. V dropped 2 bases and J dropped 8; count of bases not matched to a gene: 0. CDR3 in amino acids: CAWSQGATQYF. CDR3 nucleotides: TGTGCCTGGAGTCAGGGGGCTACGCAGTATTTT.

The CDR3 here is CSARQANYGYTF. The CDR3 DNA sequence: TGCAGCGCCCGACAGGCTAACTATGGCTACACCTTC. The chain links TRBV29-1 to TRBJ1-2, with D tentatively TRBD1 (6 bases). The CDR3 is 12 residues long. Germline CDR1 SQVTM, CDR2 ANQGSEA. V lost 7 bases, J lost 0 bases, and 9 bases lay in between.

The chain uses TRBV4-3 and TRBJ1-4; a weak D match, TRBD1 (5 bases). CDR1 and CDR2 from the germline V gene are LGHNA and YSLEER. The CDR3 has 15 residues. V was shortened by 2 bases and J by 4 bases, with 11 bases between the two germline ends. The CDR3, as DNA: TGCGCCAGCAGCCAACTACAGGACAATAATGAAAAACTGTTTTTT. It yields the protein CASSQLQDNNEKLFF.

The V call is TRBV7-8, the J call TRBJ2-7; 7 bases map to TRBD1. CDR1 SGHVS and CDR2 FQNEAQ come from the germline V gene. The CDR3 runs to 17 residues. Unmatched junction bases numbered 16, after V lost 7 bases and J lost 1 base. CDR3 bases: TGTGCCAGCACCTTTAACGTAGGACAGGCCTCTTCCTACGAGCAGTACTTC. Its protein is CASTFNVGQASSYEQYF.

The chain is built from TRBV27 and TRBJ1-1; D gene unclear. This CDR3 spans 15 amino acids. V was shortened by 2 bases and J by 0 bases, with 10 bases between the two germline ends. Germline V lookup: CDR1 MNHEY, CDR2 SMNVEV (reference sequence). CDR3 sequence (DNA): TGTGCCAGCAGTTTAGCCACACACATGAACACTGAAGCTTTCTTT. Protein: CASSLATHMNTEAFF.

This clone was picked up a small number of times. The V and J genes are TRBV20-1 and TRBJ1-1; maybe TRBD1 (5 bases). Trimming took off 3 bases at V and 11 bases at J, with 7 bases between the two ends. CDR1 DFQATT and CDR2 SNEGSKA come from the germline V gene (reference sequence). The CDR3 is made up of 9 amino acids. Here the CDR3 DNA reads TGCAGTGCTAGTGGGGCGGCTTTCTTT. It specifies CSASGAAFF.

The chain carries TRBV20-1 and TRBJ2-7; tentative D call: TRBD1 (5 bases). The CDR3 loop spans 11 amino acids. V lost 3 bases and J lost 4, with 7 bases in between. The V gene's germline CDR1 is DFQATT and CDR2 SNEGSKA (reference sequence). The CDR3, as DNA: TGCAGTGCTAGGTCAGGGTACGAGCAGTACTTC. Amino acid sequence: CSARSGYEQYF.

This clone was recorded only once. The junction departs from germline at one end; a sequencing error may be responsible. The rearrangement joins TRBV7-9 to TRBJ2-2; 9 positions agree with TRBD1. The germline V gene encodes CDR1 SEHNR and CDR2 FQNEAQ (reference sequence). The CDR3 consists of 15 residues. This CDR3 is CSSSKQGARTGELFF. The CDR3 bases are TGTTCCAGCAGCAAACAGGGGGCGCGCACCGGGGAGCTGTTTTTT.

CDR3: CASSSFSFTPGQDSYEQYF. In DNA, the CDR3 is TGTGCCAGCAGCTCATTTTCCTTTACCCCGGGACAGGATTCCTACGAGCAGTACTTC. The V gene is TRBV5-4, the J gene TRBJ2-7, with TRBD1 identical over 8 bases. The CDR3 sequence is 19 residues long. Germline V gene lookup returns CDR1 SGHNT and CDR2 YYREEE (reference sequence). The ends lost 3 bases at V and 1 base at J; junction bases unmatched: 18.

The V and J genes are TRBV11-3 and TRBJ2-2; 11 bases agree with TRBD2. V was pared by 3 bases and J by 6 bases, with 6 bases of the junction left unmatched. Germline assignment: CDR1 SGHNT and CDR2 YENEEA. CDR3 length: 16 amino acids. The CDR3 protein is CASSFIAGGIAGELFF. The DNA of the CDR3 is TGTGCCAGCAGCTTTATAGCGGGGGGGATCGCCGGGGAGCTGTTTTTT.

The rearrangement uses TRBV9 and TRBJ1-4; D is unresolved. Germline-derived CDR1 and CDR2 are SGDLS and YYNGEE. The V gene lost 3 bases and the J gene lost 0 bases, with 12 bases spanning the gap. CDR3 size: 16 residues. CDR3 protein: CASSDGPGTTNEKLFF. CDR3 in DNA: TGTGCCAGCAGCGACGGCCCCGGGACAACTAATGAAAAACTGTTTTTT.

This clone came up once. CDR3 sequence: CASSSGQGDGYTF. CDR3 in DNA: TGTGCCAGCAGCTCGGGACAGGGAGACGGCTACACCTTC. V usage is TRBV28 and J usage is TRBJ1-2; 9 bases match TRBD1. The V and J ends lost 6 bases and 8 bases, in that order; junction bases with no gene match: 7. The CDR3 is made up of 13 amino acids. Germline CDR1 MDHEN, CDR2 SYDVKM.

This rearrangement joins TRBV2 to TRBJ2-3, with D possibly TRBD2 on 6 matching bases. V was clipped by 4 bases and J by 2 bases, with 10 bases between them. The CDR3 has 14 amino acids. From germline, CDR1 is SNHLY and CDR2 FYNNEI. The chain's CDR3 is CASSASGDTDTQYF. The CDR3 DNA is TGTGCCAGCAGTGCCTCGGGGGACACAGATACGCAGTATTTT.

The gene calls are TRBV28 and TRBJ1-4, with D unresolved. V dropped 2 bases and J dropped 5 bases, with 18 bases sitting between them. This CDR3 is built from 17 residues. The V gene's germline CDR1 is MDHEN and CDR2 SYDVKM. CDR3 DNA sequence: TGTGCCAGCAGTTTACCATCGGATCGCACGGGGAATGAAAAACTGTTTTTT. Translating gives CASSLPSDRTGNEKLFF.

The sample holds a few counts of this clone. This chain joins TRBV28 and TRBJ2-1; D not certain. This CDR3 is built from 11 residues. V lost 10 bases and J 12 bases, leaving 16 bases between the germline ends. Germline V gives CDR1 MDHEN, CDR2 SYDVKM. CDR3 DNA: TGTGCCATTACTAACCCCGAACGGCAGTTCTTC. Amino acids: CAITNPERQFF.

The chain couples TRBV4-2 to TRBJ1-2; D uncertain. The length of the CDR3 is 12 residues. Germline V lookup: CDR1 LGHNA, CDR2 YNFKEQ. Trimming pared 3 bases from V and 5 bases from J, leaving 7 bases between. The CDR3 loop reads CASSQQEYGYTF. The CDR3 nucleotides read TGTGCCAGCAGCCAGCAGGAATATGGCTACACCTTC.

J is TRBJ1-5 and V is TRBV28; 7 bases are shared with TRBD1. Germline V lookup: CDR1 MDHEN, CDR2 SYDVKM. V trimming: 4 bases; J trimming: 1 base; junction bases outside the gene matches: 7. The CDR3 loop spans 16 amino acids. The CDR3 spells CASSSRTGRSNQPQHF. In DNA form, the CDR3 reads TGTGCCAGCAGTTCCCGGACAGGAAGAAGCAATCAGCCCCAGCATTTT.

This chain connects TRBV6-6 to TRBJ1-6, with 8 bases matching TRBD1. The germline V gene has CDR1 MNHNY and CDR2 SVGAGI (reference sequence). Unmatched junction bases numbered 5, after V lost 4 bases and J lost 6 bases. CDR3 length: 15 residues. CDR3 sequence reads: CASSSSGGLNSPLHF. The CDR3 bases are TGTGCCAGCAGTTCGTCAGGGGGCCTTAATTCACCCCTCCACTTT.

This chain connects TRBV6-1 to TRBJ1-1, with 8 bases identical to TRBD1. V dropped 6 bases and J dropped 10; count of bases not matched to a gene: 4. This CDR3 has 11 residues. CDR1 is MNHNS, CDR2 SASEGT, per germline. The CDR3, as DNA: TGTGCCAGCAGGGACAGGGTCAGAGCTTTCTTT. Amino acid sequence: CASRDRVRAFF.

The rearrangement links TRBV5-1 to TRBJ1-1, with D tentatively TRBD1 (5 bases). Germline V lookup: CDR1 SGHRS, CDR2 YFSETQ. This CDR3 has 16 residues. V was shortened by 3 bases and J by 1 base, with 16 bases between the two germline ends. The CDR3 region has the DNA TGCGCCAGCAGCTACGAGACTAGGACACAGAACACTGAAGCTTTCTTT. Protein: CASSYETRTQNTEAFF.